A selection of T cell receptor beta chains follows, all from one sample in a study of CD8+ T cells in alopecia areata. The method was immunoSEQ multiplex PCR; TCRdb's version includes in-frame clones alone and lacks a portion of them. The table lists over 80,000 clones, 44% of them singletons. This sample comprised CD8+ T cells sorted from blood, obtained at week 24, from a patient treated with tofacitinib. The receptors here all came from a human donor with alopecia areata. The CDR3 runs from the conserved cysteine through the conserved F or W. The D gene is left open where the match is weak. For some rows the clone size is stated as once, few or many, or as a class when expanded; others skip it.

size,length,J,V,D,DNA,CDR3
few,16,TRBJ2-5,TRBV2,NA,TGTGCCAGCAGCGATACTAGTTCCCCTTCCCAAGAGACCCAGTACTTC,CASSDTSSPSQETQYF
NA,13,TRBJ2-7,TRBV27,TRBD2,TGTGCCAGCAGTTTAGGCGGGAGGTACGAGCAGTACTTC,CASSLGGRYEQYF
NA,14,TRBJ1-2,TRBV5-1,NA,TGCGCCAGCAGCTTGGAATTCCGAAGAGATGGCTACACCTTC,CASSLEFRRDGYTF
NA,13,TRBJ2-7,TRBV15,NA,TGTGCCACCAGAGGTAGAGGTAGCTACGAGCAGTACTTC,CATRGRGSYEQYF
NA,12,TRBJ2-7,TRBV5-1,NA,TGCGCCAGCAGCCATACAGGGTCCGAGCAGTACTTC,CASSHTGSEQYF
few,17,TRBJ2-7,TRBV21-1,NA,TGTGCCAGCAGCAAATTTTCCCGGGGAGAGGGAATCTACGAGCAGTACTTC,CASSKFSRGEGIYEQYF
NA,12,TRBJ2-2,TRBV5-1,NA,TGCGCCAGCAGCCTGTCGCCTGGGGAGCTGTTTTTT,CASSLSPGELFF
few,13,TRBJ1-5,TRBV27,NA,TGTGCCAGCTCCCTTACAAACAATCAGCCCCAGCATTTT,CASSLTNNQPQHF
few,16,TRBJ2-1,TRBV27,TRBD1,TGTGCCAGCAGTCTTCGGGGACAGGGCTCCTACAATGAGCAGTTCTTC,CASSLRGQGSYNEQFF
NA,11,TRBJ2-5,TRBV7-3,NA,TGTGCCAGCAGTGAGGTAGAGACCCAGTACTTC,CASSEVETQYF
NA,15,TRBJ2-1,TRBV10-2,TRBD2,TGCGCCAGCAGTGGGGGCGGGAGCTCCTACAATGAGCAGTTCTTC,CASSGGGSSYNEQFF
few,14,TRBJ2-7,TRBV29-1,NA,TGCAGCGTTGAAGGGGACCCCTCCTCCTACGAGCAGTACTTC,CSVEGDPSSYEQYF
NA,13,TRBJ2-7,TRBV11-1,NA,TGTGCCAGCAGTCGCGGGGCGATCTACGAGCAGTACTTC,CASSRGAIYEQYF
NA,16,TRBJ2-5,TRBV11-2,NA,TGTGCCAGCATCGAATTTCGGGGCGGGGTCGGGGAGACCCAGTACTTC,CASIEFRGGVGETQYF
NA,14,TRBJ2-7,TRBV27,NA,TGTGCCAGCAGTACCGGGACGGGAGACTACGAGCAGTACTTC,CASSTGTGDYEQYF
NA,14,TRBJ2-3,TRBV7-2,NA,TGTGCCAGCAGCTCAGAGGACTACACAGATACGCAGTATTTT,CASSSEDYTDTQYF
NA,13,TRBJ2-5,TRBV19,NA,TGTGCCAGTAGTATAGCACACGGGGAGACCCAGTACTTC,CASSIAHGETQYF
NA,16,TRBJ2-5,TRBV9,TRBD2,TGTGCCAGCAGCGTAGGAGGTAGCGGGATCCAAGAGACCCAGTACTTC,CASSVGGSGIQETQYF
NA,14,TRBJ2-7,TRBV5-1,TRBD2,TGCGCCAGCAGCTTGCCGACTAGCGCCTACGAGCAGTACTTC,CASSLPTSAYEQYF
NA,13,TRBJ2-3,TRBV19,NA,TGTGCCAGTAGTCCCGGTGGGACAGATACGCAGTATTTT,CASSPGGTDTQYF
NA,11,TRBJ1-2,TRBV5-8,NA,TGTGCCAGCAGCAGACGGGAGGGCTACACCTTC,CASSRREGYTF
NA,12,TRBJ2-3,TRBV5-6,NA,TGTGCCAGCAGCTTTGCAGGGAATACGCAGTATTTT,CASSFAGNTQYF
NA,11,TRBJ2-2,TRBV29-1,NA,TGCAGCGCATCAGGGACCGGGGAGCTGTTTTTT,CSASGTGELFF
NA,15,TRBJ2-5,TRBV13,NA,TGTGCCAGCAGCTTTGGGACGGGCTACCAAGAGACCCAGTACTTC,CASSFGTGYQETQYF
few,15,TRBJ2-7,TRBV5-8,NA,TGTGCCAGCAGTTCTCCCACCGGGGGCCACTACGAGCAGTACTTC,CASSSPTGGHYEQYF
many,14,TRBJ1-1,TRBV6-4,NA,TGTGCCAGCAGCCAGGGAGTTGAGGACACTGAAGCTTTCTTT,CASSQGVEDTEAFF
NA,15,TRBJ2-1,TRBV29-1,TRBD2,TGCAGCGTTACAAGTAGCGGGAGTCACTACAATGAGCAGTTCTTC,CSVTSSGSHYNEQFF
few,10,TRBJ2-7,TRBV9,NA,TGTGCCAGGCCCTTGGGGGAGCAGTACTTC,CARPLGEQYF
NA,16,TRBJ2-7,TRBV27,NA,TGTGCCAGCAGTTTCTTATCGGCCAGGGGAACCTACGAGCAGTACTTC,CASSFLSARGTYEQYF
NA,13,TRBJ2-7,TRBV11-2,NA,TGTGCCAGCAGCGTAAAGGATACCCGGGAGCAGTACTTC,CASSVKDTREQYF
few,12,TRBJ2-1,TRBV30,NA,TGTGCCTCCGGGACGACAGCCAATGAGCAGTTCTTC,CASGTTANEQFF
NA,14,TRBJ1-5,TRBV6-1,NA,TGTGCCAGCAGTGAATGGGAGGGGAATCAGCCCCAGCATTTT,CASSEWEGNQPQHF
NA,13,TRBJ2-7,TRBV7-6,NA,TGTGCCAGCAGCTTAGCAAGCTCCTACGAGCAGTACTTC,CASSLASSYEQYF
few,15,TRBJ2-7,TRBV30,TRBD1,TGTGCCTGGAGTCCAGGACAGGGGGCTTTTTACGAGCAGTACTTC,CAWSPGQGAFYEQYF
NA,11,TRBJ1-4,TRBV6-1,NA,TGTGCCCTAGTAGTGGAAGAAAAACTGTTTTTT,CALVVEEKLFF
few,11,TRBJ1-1,TRBV7-9,NA,TGTGCCAGCAGCTTGAACACTGAAGCTTTCTTT,CASSLNTEAFF
NA,15,TRBJ2-7,TRBV9,TRBD2,TGTGCCAGCAGCCCCGGAGGACTAGCTACCCTCGAGCAGTACTTC,CASSPGGLATLEQYF
NA,13,TRBJ2-1,TRBV29-1,TRBD2,TGCAGCGTGGGGGCGGGAGGGATGAATGAGCAGTTCTTC,CSVGAGGMNEQFF
NA,14,TRBJ2-2,TRBV30,NA,TGTGCCTGGAGTGTACACACTAGCACCGGGGAGCTGTTTTTT,CAWSVHTSTGELFF
few,14,TRBJ1-2,TRBV19,NA,TGTGCCAGTAGTTTCGGCGGAGGGGTTTATGGCTACACCTTC,CASSFGGGVYGYTF
NA,14,TRBJ2-7,TRBV4-1,NA,TGCGCCAGCAGCCAAACGGAAGGGTCCTACGAGCAGTACTTC,CASSQTEGSYEQYF
NA,14,TRBJ2-5,TRBV27,NA,TGTGCCAGCAGTTTATTCGCCGGGGGAGAGACCCAGTACTTC,CASSLFAGGETQYF
NA,14,TRBJ2-2,TRBV19,NA,TGTGCCAGTAGTCCTGGGCCCCGGGGCGGGGAGCTGTTTTTT,CASSPGPRGGELFF
NA,15,TRBJ2-1,TRBV9,TRBD1,TGTGCCAGCAGCGTAGAGGGGGCTGTACGGAATGAGCAGTTCTTC,CASSVEGAVRNEQFF
few,16,TRBJ2-1,TRBV7-9,NA,TGTGCCAGCAGCCCGAACCGGGACACCCTATACAATGAGCAGTTCTTC,CASSPNRDTLYNEQFF
NA,13,TRBJ2-3,TRBV6-5,NA,TGTGCCAGCAGTTGGGGTTGGGCAGATACGCAGTATTTT,CASSWGWADTQYF
NA,12,TRBJ2-1,TRBV29-1,NA,TGCAGCGTTGGGAAACTAGGGCTAGAGCAGTTCTTC,CSVGKLGLEQFF
NA,15,TRBJ2-1,TRBV5-4,TRBD2,TGTGCCAGCAGTTGGGGACTAGCGGGAGGCAATGAGCAGTTCTTC,CASSWGLAGGNEQFF
NA,13,TRBJ2-7,TRBV30,NA,TGTGCCTGGGGGCCGGACGGCACCTACGAGCAGTACTTC,CAWGPDGTYEQYF
few,13,TRBJ2-2,TRBV2,TRBD1,TGTGCCAGCACAGGGGGCAACACCGGGGAGCTGTTTTTT,CASTGGNTGELFF
few,15,TRBJ2-4,TRBV5-6,NA,TGTGCCAGCAGCTTCGAAGGCAGGGCCAAAAACATTCAGTACTTC,CASSFEGRAKNIQYF